Listed here are 22 T cell receptor beta chains from one sample, sequenced in a study of graft-versus-host responses after intestinal transplantation. The data were produced by immunoSEQ multiplex PCR, yet TCRdb's version contains in-frame clones alone and is incomplete. This sample has under 45,000 clones, with roughly 86% found just once. The sequencing here drew on PBMCs, taken 260 to 270 days after transplant. These receptors were collected from a human patient who received an intestinal transplant, so some T cells may come from the graft donor.

V is TRBV5-5 and J is TRBJ2-1; 9 bases line up with TRBD2. The CDR3 spans 17 residues. CDR1 is SGHKS, CDR2 YYEKEE, per germline (reference sequence). V was clipped by 0 bases and J by 4 bases; unmatched bases: 8. The CDR3 region is CASSLAWVSGGYNEQFF. CDR3 bases: TGTGCCAGCAGCTTGGCCTGGGTTAGCGGGGGATACAATGAGCAGTTCTTC.

This rearrangement joins TRBV4-2 to TRBJ2-6; the match to TRBD2 covers 14 bases. CDR3 size: 21 residues. Germline trimming cut 0 bases from V and 5 bases from J; bases unmatched to any gene: 12. Germline loops: CDR1 LGHNA, CDR2 YNFKEQ. This chain's CDR3 is CASSQDSRLAGGHVRANVLTF. The CDR3 DNA follows: TGTGCCAGCAGCCAAGATTCCAGACTAGCGGGGGGGCATGTCCGGGCCAACGTCCTGACTTTC.

The chain carries TRBV5-1 and TRBJ2-7; 10 nucleotides line up with TRBD1. CDR3 size: 14 residues. In germline, CDR1 is SGHRS, CDR2 YFSETQ. Trimming took 3 bases from V and 5 from J; bases not matched to a gene: 5. CDR3 DNA: TGCGCCAGCAGCTCGGGACAGGGGATCCACGAGCAGTACTTC. Translated: CASSSGQGIHEQYF.

The V and J genes are TRBV5-1 and TRBJ1-4; D remains ambiguous. This CDR3 spans 16 amino acids. Germline V gene sequence: CDR1 SGHRS, CDR2 YFSETQ. Trimming cost V 3 bases and J 3 bases, with 15 bases left between them. CDR3 sequence reads: CASSSGGTLSNEKLFF. The CDR3 DNA reads TGCGCCAGCAGCTCGGGTGGTACTCTTTCTAATGAAAAACTGTTTTTT.

The V gene is TRBV6-1, the J gene TRBJ1-5; 9 bases agree with TRBD1. This CDR3 is built from 16 residues. Unmatched junction bases numbered 8, after V lost 2 bases and J lost 6 bases. The germline gives CDR1 MNHNS, CDR2 SASEGT. The CDR3 nucleotides are TGTGCCAGCAGTGAATCAACAGGGGGCGCGGGTCAGCCCCAGCATTTT. Amino acids: CASSESTGGAGQPQHF.

J is TRBJ2-7 and V is TRBV27; D remains unclear. In germline, CDR1 is MNHEY, CDR2 SMNVEV (reference sequence). The CDR3 extends over 14 amino acids. Trimming pared 3 bases from V and 4 bases from J, leaving 13 bases between. The CDR3 DNA follows: TGTGCCAGCAGTTTTGGCAAGTTTTCGTACGAGCAGTACTTC. It translates to CASSFGKFSYEQYF.

The gene calls are TRBV6-5 and TRBJ2-6; D possibly corresponds to TRBD1 (5 bases). Germline CDR1 is MNHEY and CDR2 is SVGAGI. Trimming took off 4 bases at V and 4 bases at J, with 11 bases between the two ends. The CDR3 runs to 15 residues. The CDR3 DNA sequence: TGTGCCAGCAGTTCAGGGAACCCCGGGGCCAACGTCCTGACTTTC. Residues: CASSSGNPGANVLTF.

Here the CDR3 reads CASSQGRGGQETQYF. The DNA of the CDR3 is TGTGCCAGCAGCCAAGGGAGGGGAGGGCAAGAGACCCAGTACTTC. This chain links TRBV4-2 with TRBJ2-5; TRBD2 matches at 7 bases. Germline V CDR1 and CDR2: LGHNA, YNFKEQ. The CDR3 is 15 residues long. J was trimmed by 2 bases and V by 1 base; bases with no gene match: 4.

The chain couples TRBV6-1 to TRBJ2-3; tentatively, D is TRBD1 or TRBD2 (6 bases each). The ends were cut back, 2 bases at V and 0 bases at J, with 21 bases in the middle. CDR1 and CDR2 (germline): MNHNS, SASEGT. The CDR3 contains 19 residues. The CDR3 DNA is TGTGCCAGCAGTGAAAGGGGGGTAGGAACCGCATCTAGCACAGATACGCAGTATTTT. It translates to CASSERGVGTASSTDTQYF.

V usage is TRBV12-5 and J usage is TRBJ1-1, with D unclear. Germline V gives CDR1 LGHNT, CDR2 FRNRAP. Trimming took 2 bases from V and 12 from J, leaving 10 bases between them. The CDR3 totals 11 residues. This CDR3 is CASGLTRSPFF. Here the CDR3 DNA reads TGTGCTAGTGGTTTGACCAGGTCACCTTTCTTT.

The chain employs TRBV2 and TRBJ1-4; D perhaps matches TRBD1 (5 bases). CDR3 length: 19 amino acids. V was shortened by 5 bases and J by 5 bases, with 27 bases between the two germline ends. Germline lookup yields CDR1 SNHLY and CDR2 FYNNEI. Written as DNA, the CDR3 is TGTGCCAGCAGTCGATCCCGGGACGGGAGTGGAGGGCTGAATGAAAAACTGTTTTTT. Protein product: CASSRSRDGSGGLNEKLFF.

The rearrangement joins TRBV6-6 to TRBJ2-5; 7 bases line up with TRBD1. The germline CDR1 and CDR2 sequences are MNHNY and SVGAGI (reference sequence). The CDR3 totals 16 residues. V lost 5 bases and J lost 2; bases outside the gene matches: 11. CDR3 sequence reads: CASSLMGTAYQETQYF. The CDR3, as DNA: TGTGCCAGCAGTCTGATGGGGACAGCTTATCAAGAGACCCAGTACTTC.

The gene calls are TRBV7-9 and TRBJ2-5, with D unresolved. The V end was cut by 5 bases, the J end by 1 base, with 11 bases between. The CDR3 loop spans 14 amino acids. Germline V gene data show CDR1 as SEHNR and CDR2 as FQNEAQ (reference sequence). CDR3 sequence reads: CASSQVVLQETQYF. CDR3 nucleotide sequence: TGTGCCAGCAGCCAAGTTGTCCTCCAAGAGACCCAGTACTTC.

The chain employs TRBV6-5 and TRBJ1-1; 7 bases align to TRBD1. Trimming cost V 6 bases and J 1 base; bases outside gene matches: 5. This CDR3 comprises 14 residues. CDR1 is MNHEY, CDR2 SVGAGI, per germline. The CDR3 protein is CASRPTGSNTEAFF. CDR3 sequence (DNA): TGTGCCAGCAGGCCGACAGGGTCGAACACTGAAGCTTTCTTT.

The chain joins TRBV4-1 to TRBJ1-1; 7 bases agree with TRBD1. The CDR3 runs to 15 residues. The junction had 13 bases not matched to a gene; V was cut back by 4 bases and J by 8 bases. Germline V gene sequence: CDR1 MGHRA, CDR2 YSYEKL. The CDR3, as DNA: TGCGCCAGCAGCCCCCAGGCAGGGGGTGTGGCAGAAGCTTTCTTT. This sequence encodes CASSPQAGGVAEAFF.

Concerning this clone itself: A junction end diverges from the germline sequence, so it may reflect a read error. This chain connects TRBV4-1 to TRBJ2-7; TRBD1 might be the D (6 bases). Looked up from germline, CDR1 is MGHRA and CDR2 is YSYEKL. CDR3 size: 15 residues. CDR3 coding DNA: TGTGCCAGCAGCCAAGAGAGGACAGACTCCTACGAGCAGTACTTC. Its protein is CASSQERTDSYEQYF.

This rearrangement joins TRBV4-1 to TRBJ1-1, with 7 bases that match TRBD1. Germline CDR1 is MGHRA and CDR2 is YSYEKL. Unmatched junction bases numbered 6, after V lost 5 bases and J lost 0 bases. This CDR3 has 15 amino acids. CDR3: CASSYVDRLNTEAFF. The CDR3 nucleotides are TGCGCCAGCAGCTATGTGGACAGGCTGAACACTGAAGCTTTCTTT.

The chain joins TRBV6-5 to TRBJ2-7; 7 bases map to TRBD1. Germline CDR1 reads MNHEY; CDR2 reads SVGAGI. This CDR3 is 12 amino acids long. With V trimmed by 6 bases and J by 5 bases, 4 bases remained unmatched. As DNA, the CDR3 is TGTGCCAGCAGACAGGGGAGCAACGAGCAGTACTTC. Translated: CASRQGSNEQYF.

This chain joins TRBV7-2 and TRBJ2-3; unclear D gene. V was trimmed by 1 base and J by 7 bases, leaving 12 bases between them. CDR1 and CDR2 from the germline V gene are SGHTA and FQGNSA. The CDR3 runs 14 residues. As DNA, the CDR3 is TGTGCCAGCAGCTTAGAGGCTGGAAGGCATACGCAGTATTTT. This codes for CASSLEAGRHTQYF.

The V and J genes are TRBV5-1 and TRBJ2-7; D may be TRBD2 (6 bases). The CDR3 loop spans 16 amino acids. The V gene lost 3 bases and the J gene lost 1 base, with 17 bases spanning the gap. The germline V gene has CDR1 SGHRS and CDR2 YFSETQ. The DNA of the CDR3 is TGCGCCAGCAGCTGGTTGGGATGGGGGGAATCCTACGAGCAGTACTTC. Protein sequence: CASSWLGWGESYEQYF.

Of note for this clone: Other DNA sequences in this sample translate to the same CDR3. The J gene is TRBJ2-2, the V gene TRBV11-3; D ambiguous. The germline CDR1 and CDR2 sequences are SGHNT and YENEEA. The CDR3 consists of 13 residues. V lost 1 base to trimming and J lost 4 bases, with 4 bases between them. The CDR3 reads CASSLGPTGELFF. CDR3 nucleotides: TGTGCCAGCAGCTTAGGTCCCACCGGGGAGCTGTTTTTT.

The chain joins TRBV6-5 to TRBJ2-1; TRBD2 might be the D (7 bases). Deletions cut 8 bases from V and 4 bases from J, with 15 bases between. The CDR3 is 14 residues long. Germline V gene data show CDR1 as MNHEY and CDR2 as SVGAGI. The CDR3 spells CASSRGGQYNEQFF. DNA of the CDR3: TGTGCCAGCTCCCGCGGGGGACAATACAATGAGCAGTTCTTC.